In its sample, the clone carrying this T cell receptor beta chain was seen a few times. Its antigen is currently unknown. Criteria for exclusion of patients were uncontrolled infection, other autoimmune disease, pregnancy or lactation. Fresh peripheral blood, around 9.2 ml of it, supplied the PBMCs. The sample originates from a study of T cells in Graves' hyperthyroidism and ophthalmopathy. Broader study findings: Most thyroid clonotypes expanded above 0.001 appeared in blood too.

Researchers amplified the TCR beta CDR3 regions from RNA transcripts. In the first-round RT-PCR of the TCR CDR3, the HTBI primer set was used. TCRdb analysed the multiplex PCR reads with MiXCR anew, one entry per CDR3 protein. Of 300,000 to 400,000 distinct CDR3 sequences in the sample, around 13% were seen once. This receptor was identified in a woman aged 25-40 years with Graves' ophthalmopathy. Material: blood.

The CDR3 protein is CASSRSSGGLDTQYF. The CDR3 DNA reads TGTGCCAGTAGTAGGAGTAGCGGGGGGTTAGATACGCAGTATTTT. The rearrangement joins TRBV19 to TRBJ2-3; 10 bases match TRBD2. CDR1 is LNHDA, CDR2 SQIVND, per germline (reference sequence). The junction had 6 bases not matched to a gene; V was cut back by 4 bases and J by 5 bases. This CDR3 comprises 15 residues.